Presented here are 27 T cell receptor beta chains from one specimen sequenced in a study of PD-L1 blockade in urothelial cancer. Repertoires were generated with immunoSEQ multiplex PCR, while TCRdb's copy carries only in-frame clones and drops some. This sample has 35,000 or so clones, with approximately 34% found just once. The source was tumor tissue, collected before atezolizumab (anti-PD-L1) treatment. These receptors were taken from a man aged 55-75 years with urothelial cancer.

The chain combines TRBV19 with TRBJ2-5; D perhaps matches TRBD1 (5 bases). CDR1 is LNHDA and CDR2 is SQIVND in the germline V gene (reference sequence). The CDR3 runs to 13 residues. The V end lost 4 bases, the J end lost 5 bases, and 11 bases lay between the germline ends. The CDR3 DNA is TGTGCCAGTAGTACCGCAGGGTATGAGACCCAGTACTTC. This codes for CASSTAGYETQYF.

This sequence joins TRBV5-1 and TRBJ2-3, with 9 bases identical to TRBD2. V lost 4 bases to trimming and J lost 2 bases; unmatched junction nucleotides: 8. The germline V gene has CDR1 SGHRS and CDR2 YFSETQ. This CDR3 is built from 16 residues. The CDR3 coding sequence is TGCGCCAGCAGCCTGACCCTAGCGGGGTACACAGATACGCAGTATTTT. Translating gives CASSLTLAGYTDTQYF.

The CDR3 reads CASNRGEGNQPQHF. CDR3 in DNA: TGTGCCAGCAATCGGGGTGAAGGGAATCAGCCCCAGCATTTT. The V gene is TRBV6-8, the J gene TRBJ1-5, with unresolved D. The germline gives CDR1 MNHGY, CDR2 SAAAGT. V lost 7 bases, J lost 4 bases, and 14 bases lay in between. This CDR3 is 14 amino acids long.

This clone was recorded a few times. The V and J genes are TRBV19 and TRBJ1-2; D is ambiguous. Trimming took 5 bases from V and 8 from J, leaving 21 bases between them. CDR1 is LNHDA and CDR2 is SQIVND in the germline V gene (reference sequence). The CDR3 spans 15 residues. The CDR3 nucleotides are TGTGCCAGTAGTGGCTGGTCCCGCACACCGGGCGGCTACACCTTC. It encodes CASSGWSRTPGGYTF.

The chain recombines TRBV6-8 with TRBJ2-5; TRBD1 matches at 7 bases. With 5 bases clipped from V and 5 bases from J, the junction kept 8 bases outside the gene matches. The CDR3 is made up of 14 amino acids. Germline lookup yields CDR1 MNHGY and CDR2 SAAAGT. The CDR3 DNA follows: TGTGCCAGCAGTCCCGGGACAGTTCGCGAGACCCAGTACTTC. Translating gives CASSPGTVRETQYF.

The rearrangement joins TRBV30 to TRBJ1-1; 9 nucleotides align to TRBD1. The germline V gene has CDR1 GTSNPN and CDR2 SVGIG (reference sequence). Unmatched junction bases numbered 5, after V lost 2 bases and J lost 4 bases. CDR3 length: 14 residues. The CDR3 loop is CAWSSGTGTTEAFF. In DNA, the CDR3 is TGTGCCTGGAGTTCCGGGACAGGGACCACTGAAGCTTTCTTT.

The rearrangement joins TRBV19 to TRBJ1-2, with D possibly matching TRBD1 (5 bases). V was pared by 6 bases and J by 4 bases, with 12 bases between. Looked up from germline, CDR1 is LNHDA and CDR2 is SQIVND (reference sequence). The length of the CDR3 is 13 residues. CDR3 sequence: CASRGVGGYGYTF. CDR3 bases: TGTGCCAGTAGAGGTGTGGGGGGCTATGGCTACACCTTC.

This clone was seen repeatedly, ten times or more. The rearrangement joins TRBV11-3 to TRBJ2-2; D not certain. This CDR3 is 14 amino acids long. V was shortened by 0 bases and J by 4 bases, with 6 bases between the two germline ends. Germline V gene sequence: CDR1 SGHNT, CDR2 YENEEA. CDR3 nucleotides: TGTGCCAGCAGCTTAGAAGTATCCACCGGGGAGCTGTTTTTT. It translates to CASSLEVSTGELFF.

This clone has just a few counts. The V call is TRBV11-3, the J call TRBJ2-3; D gene uncertain. Germline CDR1 SGHNT, CDR2 YENEEA. This CDR3 is 16 amino acids long. Trimming took off 5 bases at V and 0 bases at J, with 15 bases between the two ends. The CDR3 region is CASSLSLGLSTDTQYF. DNA of the CDR3: TGTGCCAGCAGCCTTAGTCTAGGCCTTAGCACAGATACGCAGTATTTT.

At least ten counts were recorded for this clone. The V call is TRBV11-3, the J call TRBJ2-4; D is uncertain. Per germline, CDR1 SGHNT and CDR2 YENEEA. The CDR3 sequence is 14 residues long. The V gene lost 2 bases and the J gene lost 4 bases, with 9 bases spanning the gap. CDR3 residues: CASSLRTEKNIQYF. CDR3 DNA sequence: TGTGCCAGCAGCTTACGGACCGAGAAAAACATTCAGTACTTC.

V usage is TRBV28 and J usage is TRBJ1-5, with a possible D match to TRBD1 (6 bases). The CDR3 consists of 14 residues. CDR1 and CDR2 (germline): MDHEN, SYDVKM. The ends were cut back, 6 bases at V and 3 bases at J, with 12 bases in the middle. CDR3 DNA: TGTGCCAGCAGAAGGACAGCCAACAATCAGCCCCAGCATTTT. Translation gives CASRRTANNQPQHF. The full variable domain, with the rest looked up from reference TRBV28 and TRBJ1-5, is DVKVTQSSRYLVKRTGEKVFLECVQDMDHENMFWYRQDPGLGLRLIYFSYDVKMKEKGDIPEGYSVSREKKERFSLILESASTNQTSMYLCASRRTANNQPQHFGDGTRLSIL.

Points on this clone: From the germline J gene comes the end of the CDR3, since the read stops 1 residue before it. The J gene is TRBJ1-3, the V gene TRBV6-1, with D unresolved. There are 16 residues in the CDR3. The germline CDR1 and CDR2 sequences are MNHNS and SASEGT. Trimming took off 1 base at V and 4 bases at J, with 14 bases between the two ends. The CDR3 loop reads CASSEGLGLGGNTIYF. CDR3 bases read: TGTGCCAGCAGTGAAGGTCTGGGGTTGGGAGGAAACACCATATAT.

The sample holds a few counts of this clone. The chain is built from TRBV6-8 and TRBJ2-6, with D hard to call. V was cut by 4 bases and J by 0 bases, with 13 bases left in between. This CDR3 has 17 residues. CDR1 is MNHGY, CDR2 SAAAGT, per germline. The CDR3 DNA is TGTGCCAGCAGTTTCATCGGCACGAGCTCTGGGGCCAACGTCCTGACTTTC. Protein: CASSFIGTSSGANVLTF.

The genes are TRBV30 and TRBJ1-4, with TRBD1 as a possible D gene (5 bases). The length of the CDR3 is 15 residues. Per the germline V gene, CDR1 is GTSNPN and CDR2 is SVGIG (reference sequence). Trimming left V 3 bases short and J 4 bases short, with 15 bases between. In DNA, the CDR3 is TGTGCCTGGAGCCGATGGGGGGGTATTAATGAAAAACTGTTTTTT. Encoded protein: CAWSRWGGINEKLFF.

The sample holds many counts of this clone. The genes are TRBV4-1 and TRBJ1-2, with D perhaps matching TRBD1 (5 bases). V was shortened by 0 bases and J by 8 bases, with 16 bases between the two germline ends. This CDR3 is built from 15 residues. Germline assignment: CDR1 MGHRA and CDR2 YSYEKL. The CDR3 sequence is CASSQDSGRNLGYTF. The CDR3 DNA sequence: TGCGCCAGCAGCCAAGATTCGGGGCGGAATTTGGGCTACACCTTC.

V usage is TRBV28 and J usage is TRBJ2-5; 13 bases fit TRBD2. Germline V lookup: CDR1 MDHEN, CDR2 SYDVKM. V was clipped by 9 bases and J by 4 bases; unmatched bases: 5. The CDR3 spans 14 residues. CDR3 residues: CASRTSGSRETQYF. The DNA for the CDR3 is TGTGCCAGTCGGACTAGCGGGAGCAGAGAGACCCAGTACTTC. The full variable domain, in which reference TRBV28 and TRBJ2-5 provide the parts outside the CDR3, is DVKVTQSSRYLVKRTGEKVFLECVQDMDHENMFWYRQDPGLGLRLIYFSYDVKMKEKGDIPEGYSVSREKKERFSLILESASTNQTSMYLCASRTSGSRETQYFGPGTRLLVL.

This clone was seen many times. V and J are TRBV12-1 and TRBJ1-5; no check of the table's D call, TRBD1, against the DNA was made. TRBV12-1 counts as a pseudogene. The CDR3 runs 15 residues. CDR3 DNA sequence: TGTGCCAGCAGGACGTCCGGACAGGGTAAATCGACCCAGCATTTT. Translating it yields CASRTSGQGKSTQHF.

This clone was recorded a few times. Distinct nucleotide sequences in the sample also encode this CDR3. This chain joins TRBV6-8 and TRBJ2-7, with 9 bases that match TRBD1. J lost 3 bases, V lost 10 bases, and 7 bases had no gene match. This CDR3 spans 13 amino acids. Looked up from germline, CDR1 is MNHGY and CDR2 is SAAAGT. The CDR3 reads CAINPGQGYEQYF. For the CDR3, the DNA is TGTGCCATCAACCCGGGACAGGGCTACGAGCAGTACTTC.

This clone was recorded at least ten times. The V and J genes are TRBV11-3 and TRBJ1-6; TRBD1 might be the D (5 bases). Germline CDR1 reads SGHNT; CDR2 reads YENEEA. CDR3 length: 15 residues. V lost 3 bases to trimming and J lost 7 bases, with 13 bases between them. The DNA for the CDR3 is TGTGCCAGCAGCTTGGGGCCCGTGGGAAATTCACCCCTCCACTTT. Translating gives CASSLGPVGNSPLHF.

The chain employs TRBV5-1 and TRBJ2-7; 10 bases map to TRBD1. There are 14 residues in the CDR3. V lost 4 bases, J lost 3 bases, and 4 bases stayed unmatched. Germline values: CDR1 SGHRS, CDR2 YFSETQ. The CDR3 sequence: CASSPDRGNYEQYF. CDR3 DNA sequence: TGCGCCAGCAGCCCGGACAGGGGGAACTACGAGCAGTACTTC.

The chain joins TRBV19 to TRBJ2-3; either TRBD1 or TRBD2 may fit D (5 bases each). Germline loops: CDR1 LNHDA, CDR2 SQIVND (reference sequence). V shed 4 bases and J shed 4 bases, with 15 bases lying between them. The CDR3 is 15 residues long. The CDR3, as DNA: TGTGCCAGTAGTAGGGACGCGACCGGGGCAGATACGCAGTATTTT. Amino acids: CASSRDATGADTQYF.

V gene TRBV9 combines with J gene TRBJ1-1; a possible D gene is TRBD1 (6 bases). Germline-derived CDR1 and CDR2 are SGDLS and YYNGEE. V lost 4 bases and J 1 base, leaving 11 bases between the germline ends. This CDR3 has 14 amino acids. The CDR3 nucleotides read TGTGCCAGCAGCAAACGACAGGCGAACACTGAAGCTTTCTTT. As protein: CASSKRQANTEAFF.

This clone was counted between two and nine times. The rearrangement joins TRBV6-7 to TRBJ2-3, with D tentatively TRBD2 (6 bases). TRBV6-7 is labeled an ORF, and its function is uncertain. This CDR3 comprises 13 residues. V was cut by 6 bases and J by 3 bases, with 10 bases left in between. This CDR3 reads CASRVAETDTQYF. The CDR3 region has the DNA TGTGCCAGCAGGGTAGCGGAAACAGATACGCAGTATTTT.

At least ten counts were recorded for this clone. The chain joins TRBV11-3 to TRBJ2-2, with 7 nucleotides matching TRBD2. CDR1 SGHNT and CDR2 YENEEA come from the germline V gene. Trimming at V came to 4 bases and at J to 4 bases, leaving 9 bases not matched to a gene. This CDR3 comprises 16 residues. CDR3 coding DNA: TGTGCCAGCAGCTGGCAGCCACTAGCGACCACCGGGGAGCTGTTTTTT. Encoded protein: CASSWQPLATTGELFF. Using reference TRBV11-3 and TRBJ2-2 for the parts outside the CDR3, the full variable domain is EAGVVQSPRYKIIEKKQPVAFWCNPISGHNTLYWYLQNLGQGPELLIRYENEEAVDDSQLPKDRFSAERLKGVDSTLKIQPAELGDSAVYLCASSWQPLATTGELFFGEGSRLTVL.

The rearrangement uses TRBV29-1 and TRBJ2-1; 8 bases line up with TRBD2. CDR1 SQVTM and CDR2 ANQGSEA come from the germline V gene. The CDR3 is made up of 14 amino acids. J lost 7 bases, V lost 7 bases, and 12 bases had no gene match. The CDR3 bases are TGCAGCGCCGGCGGCGGACTAGCCGGGAATGAGCAGTTCTTC. This encodes CSAGGGLAGNEQFF.

The chain couples TRBV19 to TRBJ1-1, with D maybe TRBD1 (6 bases). V dropped 3 bases and J dropped 0 bases, with 14 bases sitting between them. The CDR3 spans 16 residues. The germline gives CDR1 LNHDA, CDR2 SQIVND (reference sequence). CDR3 bases: TGTGCCAGTAGTATGGGGACAAACCTCATGAACACTGAAGCTTTCTTT. Translating gives CASSMGTNLMNTEAFF.

The CDR3 loop reads CASSPGQGAERGEQYF. As DNA, the CDR3 is TGTGCCAGCAGCCCTGGACAGGGGGCTGAACGGGGCGAGCAGTACTTC. The chain links TRBV7-5 to TRBJ2-7; TRBD1, the table's D call, lacks a check against the DNA. TRBV7-5 is flagged as a pseudogene. CDR3 length equals 16 residues.